Listed here are 12 T cell receptor beta chains from one sample, sequenced in a study of blood T cells in healthy people across ages. PCR was performed a second time for 7 to 11 cycles using a sample-barcoded 5' primer and a J-beta primer mix. TCRdb called the 5' RACE reads again in MiXCR, with one record for every CDR3 protein. The sample yields roughly 1,700,000 distinct CDR3 sequences, about 30% seen once. Sequenced material: blood. These receptors came from a woman aged 25 to 39 in good health.

This clonotype was counted a few times. DNA of the CDR3: TGCGCCAGCAGCTTGGAGGTGCAGGGCCACGAGCAGTACTTC. It encodes CASSLEVQGHEQYF. V gene TRBV5-1 combines with J gene TRBJ2-5, with D tentatively TRBD1 (5 bases). The better agreement between TRBJ2-7 and the DNA end casts doubt on the J call. This CDR3 is built from 14 residues. Germline CDR1 SGHRS, CDR2 YFSETQ.

This clonotype was picked up a small number of times. The chain is built from TRBV11-3 and TRBJ2-1, with D uncertain. The CDR3 has 15 residues. Germline-derived CDR1 and CDR2 are SGHNT and YENEEA. V lost 3 bases to trimming and J lost 8 bases, with 17 bases between them. CDR3 residues: CASSLNEVIIDEQFF. CDR3 bases: TGTGCCAGCAGCTTGAATGAGGTAATTATCGATGAGCAGTTCTTC.

DNA for the CDR3: TGTGCCAGCAGCGGGAGGGAACTCTTAGAGCAGTACTTC. Encoded protein: CASSGRELLEQYF. The chain links TRBV7-2 to TRBJ2-4, with 7 bases fitting TRBD2. This CDR3 is built from 13 residues. V shed 5 bases and J 13 bases; nucleotides not matched to a gene: 11. From germline, CDR1 is SGHTA and CDR2 FQGNSA. Variable domain in full (rest from reference TRBV7-2 and TRBJ2-4): GAGVSQSPSNKVTEKGKDVELRCDPISGHTALYWYRQSLGQGLEFLIYFQGNSAPDKSGLPSDRFSAERTGGSVSTLTIQRTQQEDSAVYLCASSGRELLEQYFGAGTRLSVL.

Turning to this clonotype: The junction and the germline gene differ at one end; a read error may be behind it. The chain is built from TRBV18 and TRBJ2-1, with 10 bases lining up with TRBD2. CDR3 size: 18 residues. CDR1 and CDR2 from the germline V gene are KGHSH and LQKENI. The CDR3 spells CASPPTLAGVVSYNEQFF. The CDR3 DNA reads TGTGCCAGCCCACCAACTCTAGCGGGAGTCGTCTCCTACAATGAGCAGTTCTTC.

This clonotype was seen a handful of times. A read error may produce the germline difference seen at one junction end. J is TRBJ2-6 and V is TRBV5-1, with TRBD1 matching 7 bases. The CDR3 extends over 17 amino acids. The germline V gene encodes CDR1 SGHRS and CDR2 YFSETQ. The CDR3 DNA follows: TGCGCCAGCAGCTTGGTAGGGGGCAACTCTGGGGCCAACGCCCTGACTTTC. Its protein product is CASSLVGGNSGANALTF.

This clonotype occurred a few times. The chain uses TRBV7-9 and TRBJ2-7; TRBD2 matches at 7 bases. Germline assignment: CDR1 SEHNR and CDR2 FQNEAQ (reference sequence). The length of the CDR3 is 14 residues. The ends lost 6 bases at V and 4 bases at J; junction bases unmatched: 9. CDR3 sequence: CASRASGRGYEQYF. DNA of the CDR3: TGTGCCAGCAGAGCTAGCGGCCGGGGGTACGAGCAGTACTTC. Supplemented by reference TRBV7-9 and TRBJ2-7, the full variable domain reads DTGVSQNPRHKITKRGQNVTFRCDPISEHNRLYWYRQTLGQGPEFLTYFQNEAQLEKSRLLSDRFSAERPKGSFSTLEIQRTEQGDSAMYLCASRASGRGYEQYFGPGTRLTVT.

The sample holds a few counts of this clonotype. This chain joins TRBV7-3 and TRBJ1-1; D is perhaps TRBD1 (5 bases). This CDR3 is built from 15 residues. Germline values: CDR1 SGHTA, CDR2 FQGTGA. V was clipped by 4 bases and J by 1 base, with 13 bases between them. CDR3 coding DNA: TGTGCCAGCAGCTCTCGGGACTTGGGGAACACTGAAGCTTTCTTT. The encoded protein is CASSSRDLGNTEAFF.

Regarding this clonotype: This may be a read error, as it is one base from a much larger clone. The CDR3 does not close with the conserved phenylalanine or tryptophan, likely indicating a read error. The rearrangement uses TRBV5-1 and TRBJ2-7; D is perhaps TRBD1 (5 bases). Germline loops: CDR1 SGHRS, CDR2 YFSETQ. The length of the CDR3 is 13 residues. V gave up 4 bases and J gave up 3 bases, with 11 bases separating them. The CDR3 spells CASSPQGNYEQYC. The CDR3 DNA is TGCGCCAGCAGCCCTCAGGGTAACTACGAGCAGTACTGC.

Written as DNA, the CDR3 is TGTGCCAGCAGCTTACCGGACGTGGATAACTATGGCTACACCTTC. This gives the protein CASSLPDVDNYGYTF. The chain has TRBV5-6 and TRBJ1-2; D gene unclear. This CDR3 has 15 amino acids. Germline lookup yields CDR1 SGHDT and CDR2 YYEEEE. V was shortened by 2 bases and J by 1 base, with 12 bases between the two germline ends.

This clonotype has at least ten counts. This sequence joins TRBV5-1 and TRBJ2-1, with D unclear. Trimming removed 4 bases from V and 0 bases from J, with 14 bases in between. This CDR3 comprises 16 residues. Germline assignment: CDR1 SGHRS and CDR2 YFSETQ. CDR3 protein: CASSPPAVSSYNEQFF. The CDR3 DNA is TGCGCCAGCAGCCCCCCGGCAGTCAGCTCCTACAATGAGCAGTTCTTC.

The chain uses TRBV6-5 and TRBJ1-2; 8 bases match TRBD1. In germline, CDR1 is MNHEY, CDR2 SVGAGI. The junction had 6 bases not matched to a gene; V was cut back by 8 bases and J by 4 bases. The CDR3 is 13 amino acids. The CDR3 nucleotides are TGTGCCAGCCGACCGGGACAGGCCTATGGCTACACCTTC. This encodes CASRPGQAYGYTF.

The chain links TRBV7-2 to TRBJ2-7; tentative D call: TRBD2 (7 bases). The germline gives CDR1 SGHTA, CDR2 FQGNSA. Between the trimmed V and J ends, which lost 4 bases and 7 bases, there was a span of 17 bases. The CDR3 sequence is 14 residues long. The CDR3 is CASSSRRGAEEQYF. In nucleotides, the CDR3 is TGTGCCAGCAGCTCGCGACGGGGGGCTGAGGAGCAGTACTTC.